This TCR beta chain was sequenced during a study of OX40 agonist ivuxolimab in advanced cancers. Background for the entire study: Ivuxolimab, which targeted the costimulatory receptor OX40 (CD134), was an agonistic, fully human IgG2 monoclonal antibody. In the dose-escalation cohort, 82.7% of patients were male, and the mean age was approximately 55 years, with a range of roughly 23 to 85. The point of sequencing TCRbeta in the periphery was to test whether ivuxolimab changed TCR sequence diversity and drove clonal T-cell expansion. The paper covers the monotherapy dose-escalation part of the phase I ivuxolimab trial, which included N = 52 patients. Among the roughly 52 dose-escalation patients, approximately 20 had hepatocellular carcinoma, roughly 15 melanoma, 9 renal cell carcinoma and 9 head and neck cancer. Prior anti-PD-1, anti-PD-L1 or anti-CTLA-4 therapy was permitted, and checkpoint inhibitors had been received by 40% to 50% of dose-escalation patients. Three dose-escalation patients achieved partial responses, one with hepatocellular carcinoma and two with cutaneous melanoma. Intravenous ivuxolimab was administered to patients every 2 weeks at six dose levels: 0.01, 0.1, 0.3, 1.5, 3 and 10 mg/kg.

Results the study describes overall, beyond this receptor: The antigen specificity of the clonally expanded peripheral T cells was not determined. Low levels of normalized T-cell clonal expansion were also seen in some patients who did not respond. After ivuxolimab, more expanded clones were found on average in CD8+ T cells than in CD4+ T cells. In partial responders in the 0.1-3.0 mg/kg groups, normalized peripheral clonal expansion was found to be among the lowest, especially among CD8+ T cells. At doses from 0.1 to 3.0 mg/kg, clonal expansion was seen in both CD4+ and CD8+ blood T cells between baseline and week 6.

Remarks on this clone: Its antigen remains undetermined. Per-base qualities were not stored, and no clone one base away is much larger.

Here V drops 1 base and J drops 6 bases, and the junction holds 4 bases not matched to any gene. From the cysteine up to the phenylalanine, the CDR3 has a length of 14 residues. The entry retains the CDR3 DNA only, 42 bases that are in frame from base 1. The germline V gene sets CDR1 to MGHRA and CDR2 to YSYEKL. Genomic DNA was isolated from the sorted cells so that the TCRbeta CDR3 region could be sequenced. The immunoSEQ Assay was used to sequence the TCRbeta CDR3 regions. TCRdb mirrors the immuneACCESS table, restricted to in-frame sequences. Some clones are absent from its copies; in checked studies, under half trace to an unresolved V gene, and the reason for the others is unknown. This sample holds more than 65,000 clones; 92% were observed only once. The ten largest clones add up to about 8% of the sample. Patients with autoimmune disease history or receiving systemic immunosuppression were excluded from the trial. Peripheral blood for TCR sequencing was drawn from every dose cohort at baseline, at cycle 4 day 1 and at cycle 7 day 1. The samples were taken from a phase I, first-in-human, multicenter, open-label dose-escalation trial of ivuxolimab. Adults with locally advanced or metastatic melanoma, renal cell, hepatocellular, or head and neck squamous cell carcinoma were enrolled in the trial. Before TCR sequencing, CD4+ and CD8+ T cells were separately sorted from peripheral blood.

The specimen comprised CD4+ or CD8+ T cells sorted from blood, sampled in a trial of the OX40 agonist ivuxolimab. The clonotype originates from an adult with an advanced solid tumor such as melanoma, head and neck, liver or kidney cancer. The rearrangement combines TRBV4-1 with TRBJ1-1; TRBD1 agrees with 8 junctional bases. The CDR3 here reads CASSQVSTGAEAFF. Here is the DNA: TGCGCCAGCAGCCAAGTTTCGACAGGGGCTGAAGCTTTCTTT.